This TCR beta chain was sequenced during a study of blood T cells in healthy people across ages. Whole-study results and caveats: The fall in TCR beta diversity per million T cells was roughly linear with age.

CDR1 and CDR2 from the germline V gene are DFQATT and SNEGSKA (reference sequence). The V gene lost 2 bases and the J gene lost 2 bases, with 9 bases spanning the gap. The CDR3 contains 13 residues. Through a sample-barcoded 5' primer and a J-beta primer mix, a second PCR was run for roughly 6 to 12 cycles. TCRdb re-analysed the 5' RACE reads in MiXCR, keeping a single row per CDR3 protein. Of around 2 million distinct CDR3 sequences detected, 30% to 40% appear once; the ten largest clones hold more than 20%. This clonotype was detected a few times. The antigen is not known. Sequencing input: blood. The TCR was taken from a human donor in good health. V gene TRBV20-1 combines with J gene TRBJ1-1; D possibly corresponds to TRBD1 (5 bases). CDR3 DNA: TGCAGTGCTAGAACCGGGGCTAACACTGAAGCTTTCTTT. It encodes CSARTGANTEAFF.